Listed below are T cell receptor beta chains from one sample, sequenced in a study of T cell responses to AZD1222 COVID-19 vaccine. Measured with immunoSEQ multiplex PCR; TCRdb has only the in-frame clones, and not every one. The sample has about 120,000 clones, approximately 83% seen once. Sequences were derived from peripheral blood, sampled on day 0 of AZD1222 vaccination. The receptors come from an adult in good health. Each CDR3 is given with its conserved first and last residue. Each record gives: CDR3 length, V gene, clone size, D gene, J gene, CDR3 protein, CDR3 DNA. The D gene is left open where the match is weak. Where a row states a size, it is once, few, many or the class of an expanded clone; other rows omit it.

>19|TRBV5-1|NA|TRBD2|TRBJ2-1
CASSGVAGTRRFSMNEQFF
TGCGCCAGCAGTGGGGTAGCGGGAACAAGGAGGTTCAGTATGAATGAGCAGTTCTTC
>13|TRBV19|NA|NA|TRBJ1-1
CASNLRLNTEAFF
TGTGCCAGTAATCTAAGGCTGAACACTGAAGCTTTCTTT
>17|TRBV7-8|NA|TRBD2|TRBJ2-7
CASSLDNRDYVSYEQYF
TGTGCCAGCAGCTTGGACAACCGGGACTACGTTAGCTACGAGCAGTACTTC
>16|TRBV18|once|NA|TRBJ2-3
CASSPPERQSTDTQYF
TGTGCCAGCTCGCCTCCAGAGAGGCAAAGCACAGATACGCAGTATTTT
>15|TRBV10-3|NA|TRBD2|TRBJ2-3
CAISEASGVTDTQYF
TGTGCCATCAGTGAGGCTAGCGGGGTCACAGATACGCAGTATTTT
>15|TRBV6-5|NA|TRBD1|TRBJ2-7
CASSWETGLAYEQYF
TGTGCCAGCAGTTGGGAGACAGGGTTGGCCTACGAGCAGTACTTC
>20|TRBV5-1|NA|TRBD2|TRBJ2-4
CASSPTVPGLAGGGKNIQYF
TGCGCCAGCAGCCCCACAGTCCCGGGACTAGCGGGAGGGGGCAAAAACATTCAGTACTTC
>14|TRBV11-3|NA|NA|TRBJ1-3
CASSSEPSGNTIYF
TGTGCCAGCAGCTCCGAGCCCTCTGGAAACACCATATATTTT
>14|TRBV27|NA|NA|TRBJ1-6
CASSPSSYNSPLHF
TGTGCCAGCAGTCCCAGCTCCTATAATTCACCCCTCCACTTT
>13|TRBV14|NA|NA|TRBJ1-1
CASSQDKGIKAFF
TGTGCCAGCAGCCAAGATAAGGGAATTAAAGCTTTCTTT
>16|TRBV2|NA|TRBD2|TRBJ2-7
CASSDSGRVSSYEQYF
TGTGCCAGCAGTGACAGCGGGAGGGTAAGCTCCTACGAGCAGTACTTC
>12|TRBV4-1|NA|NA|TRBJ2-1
CASSQGAHEQFF
TGCGCCAGCAGCCAAGGAGCCCATGAGCAGTTCTTC
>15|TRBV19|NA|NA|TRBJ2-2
CASSIIGQGGGELFF
TGTGCCAGTAGTATAATTGGGCAGGGAGGCGGGGAGCTGTTTTTT
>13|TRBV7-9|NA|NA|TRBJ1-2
CASSSWSSYGYTF
TGTGCCAGCAGCTCATGGTCAAGCTATGGCTACACCTTC
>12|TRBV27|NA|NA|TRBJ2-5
CASKTQGETQYF
TGTGCCAGCAAGACCCAGGGAGAGACCCAGTACTTC
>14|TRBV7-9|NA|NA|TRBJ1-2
CASSRRETLGGYTF
TGTGCCAGCAGCCGACGGGAGACCCTGGGGGGCTACACCTTC
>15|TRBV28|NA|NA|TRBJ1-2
CASSLGQGAGYGYTF
TGTGCCAGCAGTCTCGGGCAGGGCGCGGGCTATGGCTACACCTTC
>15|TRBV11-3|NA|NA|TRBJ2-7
CASSLVASRGREQYF
TGTGCCAGCAGCTTAGTAGCGAGTAGGGGCCGCGAGCAGTACTTC
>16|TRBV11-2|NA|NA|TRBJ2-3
CASSLLVGAPTDTQYF
TGTGCCAGCAGCTTATTGGTAGGGGCCCCCACAGATACGCAGTATTTT
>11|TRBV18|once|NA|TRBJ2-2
CASSIGLELFF
TGTGCCAGCTCAATCGGGTTGGAGCTGTTTTTT
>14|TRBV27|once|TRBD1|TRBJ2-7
CASRPGTASYEQYF
TGTGCCAGCAGACCCGGGACAGCCTCCTACGAGCAGTACTTC
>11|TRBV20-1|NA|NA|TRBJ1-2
CSATTRGGYTF
TGCAGTGCTACGACACGAGGTGGCTACACCTTC
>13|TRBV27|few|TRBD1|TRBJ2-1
CASRTGATNEQFF
TGTGCCAGCAGAACAGGGGCGACGAATGAGCAGTTCTTC
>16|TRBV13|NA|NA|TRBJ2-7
CASSLGQGVGGYEQYF
TGTGCCAGCAGCTTAGGACAGGGCGTGGGAGGCTACGAGCAGTACTTC
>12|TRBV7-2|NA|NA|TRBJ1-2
CASSFSHYGYTF
TGTGCCAGCAGCTTCTCTCACTATGGCTACACCTTC
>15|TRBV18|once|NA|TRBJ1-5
CASSHGVDSNQPQHF
TGTGCCAGCTCACACGGGGTTGATAGCAATCAGCCCCAGCATTTT
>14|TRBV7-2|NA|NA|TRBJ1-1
CASSLLAGSTEAFF
TGTGCCAGCAGCTTATTGGCAGGGAGCACTGAAGCTTTCTTT
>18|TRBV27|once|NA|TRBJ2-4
CASSPQNRGLLAKNIQYF
TGTGCCAGCAGTCCTCAAAACAGGGGACTTCTAGCCAAAAACATTCAGTACTTC
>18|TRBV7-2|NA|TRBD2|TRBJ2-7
CASSLWGPAGGRHYEQYF
TGTGCCAGCAGCTTATGGGGACCAGCGGGGGGGCGACACTACGAGCAGTACTTC
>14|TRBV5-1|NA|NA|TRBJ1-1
CASSLTPRDTEAFF
TGCGCCAGCAGCTTGACGCCGCGGGACACTGAAGCTTTCTTT
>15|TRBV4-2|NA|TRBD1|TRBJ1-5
CASSQLDREGQPQHF
TGTGCCAGCAGCCAGCTAGACAGGGAGGGTCAGCCCCAGCATTTT
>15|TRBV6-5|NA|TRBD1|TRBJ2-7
CASSSGTGGFNEQYF
TGTGCCAGCAGTTCCGGGACAGGGGGCTTCAACGAGCAGTACTTC
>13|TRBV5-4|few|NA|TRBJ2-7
CASSLAGSYEQYF
TGTGCCAGCAGCCTGGCGGGGTCCTACGAGCAGTACTTC
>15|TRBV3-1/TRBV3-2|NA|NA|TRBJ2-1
CASSQLFPMGNEQFF
TGTGCCAGCAGCCAACTCTTCCCCATGGGCAATGAGCAGTTCTTC
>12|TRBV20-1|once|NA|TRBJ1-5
CSASQGGQPQHF
TGCAGTGCTAGTCAAGGCGGTCAGCCCCAGCATTTT
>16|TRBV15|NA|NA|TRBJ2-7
CATSLLTGTLAYEQYF
TGTGCCACCAGCCTACTCACCGGGACCCTGGCCTACGAGCAGTACTTC
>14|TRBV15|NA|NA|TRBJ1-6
CATSSGKGNSPLHF
TGTGCCACCAGCAGTGGTAAAGGGAATTCACCCCTCCACTTT
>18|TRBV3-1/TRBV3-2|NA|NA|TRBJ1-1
CASSPLFDRRGAGTEAFF
TGTGCCAGCAGCCCCTTATTCGACAGGCGGGGGGCGGGCACTGAAGCTTTCTTT
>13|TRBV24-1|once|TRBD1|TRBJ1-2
CATQLGTGDGYTF
TGTGCCACGCAGCTCGGGACAGGGGATGGCTACACCTTC
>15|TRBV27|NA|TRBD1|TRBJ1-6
CASSPDRGRNSPLHF
TGTGCCAGCAGCCCGGACAGGGGGCGGAATTCACCCCTCCACTTT
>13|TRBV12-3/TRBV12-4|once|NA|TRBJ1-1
CASSLKRNTEAFF
TGTGCCAGCAGTTTAAAAAGGAACACTGAAGCTTTCTTT
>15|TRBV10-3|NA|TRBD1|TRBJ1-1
CAISESGETTGRAFF
TGTGCCATCAGTGAGTCTGGAGAAACGACAGGGCGAGCTTTCTTT
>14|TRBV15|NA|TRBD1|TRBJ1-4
CATTPDRATEKLFF
TGTGCCACCACCCCGGACAGGGCTACGGAAAAACTGTTTTTT
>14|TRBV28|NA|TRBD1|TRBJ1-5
CASKTGTRWQPQHF
TGTGCCAGCAAGACAGGGACCCGGTGGCAGCCCCAGCATTTT
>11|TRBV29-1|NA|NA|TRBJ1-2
CSVGEGYGYTF
TGCAGCGTGGGAGAGGGCTATGGCTACACCTTC
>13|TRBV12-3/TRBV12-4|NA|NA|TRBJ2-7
CASSFRNNLASNF
TGTGCCAGCAGTTTCAGGAACAATCTAGCATCAAACTTC
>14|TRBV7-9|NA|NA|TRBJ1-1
CASSLQGRNTEAFF
TGTGCCAGCAGCCTCCAGGGGAGGAACACTGAAGCTTTCTTT
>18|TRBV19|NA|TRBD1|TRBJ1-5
CASSLLRGLQGAWQPQHF
TGTGCCAGTAGCCTACTGAGGGGGCTACAGGGGGCTTGGCAGCCCCAGCATTTT
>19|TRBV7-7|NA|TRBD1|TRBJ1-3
CASSPILLGQGAFGNTIYF
TGTGCCAGCAGCCCCATCTTGCTAGGACAGGGGGCATTTGGAAACACCATATATTTT
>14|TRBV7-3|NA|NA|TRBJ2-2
CASSPQDSTGELFF
TGTGCCAGCAGCCCCCAGGACAGCACCGGGGAGCTGTTTTTT
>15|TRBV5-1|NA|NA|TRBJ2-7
CASSQQGILGDEQYF
TGCGCCAGCAGCCAACAGGGTATTCTCGGTGACGAGCAGTACTTC
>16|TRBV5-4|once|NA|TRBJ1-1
CASSGQGRRGNTEAFF
TGTGCCAGCAGCGGGCAGGGAAGGCGGGGGAACACTGAAGCTTTCTTT
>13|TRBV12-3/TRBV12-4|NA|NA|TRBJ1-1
CASSLGIFTEAFF
TGTGCCAGCAGCCTAGGGATATTCACTGAAGCTTTCTTT
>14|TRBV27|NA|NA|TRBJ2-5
CASRPRGGRETQYF
TGTGCCAGCAGACCCAGGGGGGGACGGGAGACCCAGTACTTC
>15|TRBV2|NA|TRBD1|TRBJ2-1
CASRGPTGGKAEQFF
TGTGCCAGCAGAGGTCCCACAGGGGGCAAAGCTGAGCAGTTCTTC
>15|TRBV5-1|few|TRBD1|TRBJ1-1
CASSLAGTDNTEAFF
TGCGCCAGCAGCTTGGCCGGGACAGATAACACTGAAGCTTTCTTT
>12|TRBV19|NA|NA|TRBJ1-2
CAQGPRDYGYTF
TGTGCCCAGGGACCGAGGGACTATGGCTACACCTTC